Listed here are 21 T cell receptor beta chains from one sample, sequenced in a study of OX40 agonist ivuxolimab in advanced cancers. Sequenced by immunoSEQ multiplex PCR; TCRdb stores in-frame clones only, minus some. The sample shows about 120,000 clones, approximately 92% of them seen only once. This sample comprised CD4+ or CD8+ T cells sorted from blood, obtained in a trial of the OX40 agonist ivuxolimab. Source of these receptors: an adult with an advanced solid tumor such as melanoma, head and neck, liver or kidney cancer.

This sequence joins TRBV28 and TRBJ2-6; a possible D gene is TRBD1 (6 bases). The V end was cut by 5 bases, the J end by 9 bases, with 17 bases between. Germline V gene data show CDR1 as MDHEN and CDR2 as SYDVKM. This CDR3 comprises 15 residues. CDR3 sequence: CASSPVGAGNNVLTF. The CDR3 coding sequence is TGTGCCAGCAGTCCGGTGGGGGCAGGGAACAACGTCCTGACTTTC.

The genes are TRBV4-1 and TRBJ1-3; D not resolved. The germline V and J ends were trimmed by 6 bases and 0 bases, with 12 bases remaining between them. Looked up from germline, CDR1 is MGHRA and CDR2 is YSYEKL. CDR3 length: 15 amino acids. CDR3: CASSHRAISGNTIYF. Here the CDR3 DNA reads TGCGCCAGCAGTCACCGGGCGATCTCTGGAAACACCATATATTTT.

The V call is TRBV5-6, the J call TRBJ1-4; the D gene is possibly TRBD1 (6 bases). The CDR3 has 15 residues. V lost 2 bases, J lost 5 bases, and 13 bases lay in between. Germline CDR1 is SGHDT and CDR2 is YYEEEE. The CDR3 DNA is TGTGCCAGCAGCTTTCCTACAGGGACAAATGAAAAACTGTTTTTT. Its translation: CASSFPTGTNEKLFF.

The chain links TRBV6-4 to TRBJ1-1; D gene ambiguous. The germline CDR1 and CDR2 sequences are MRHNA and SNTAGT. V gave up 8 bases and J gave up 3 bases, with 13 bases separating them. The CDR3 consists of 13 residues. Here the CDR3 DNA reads TGTGCCAGCTCTGAGAGACACGACACTGAAGCTTTCTTT. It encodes CASSERHDTEAFF.

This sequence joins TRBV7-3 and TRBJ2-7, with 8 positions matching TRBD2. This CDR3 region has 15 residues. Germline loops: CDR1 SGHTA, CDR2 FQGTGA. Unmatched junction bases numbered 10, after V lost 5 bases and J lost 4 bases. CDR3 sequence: CASSGPPGLGYEQYF. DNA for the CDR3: TGTGCCAGCAGCGGACCACCGGGACTAGGTTACGAGCAGTACTTC.

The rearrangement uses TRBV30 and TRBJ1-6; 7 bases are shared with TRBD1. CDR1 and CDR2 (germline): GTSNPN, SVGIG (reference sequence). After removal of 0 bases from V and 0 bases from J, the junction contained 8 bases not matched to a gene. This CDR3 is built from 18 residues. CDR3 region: CAWSVLGQRSSYNSPLHF. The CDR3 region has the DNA TGTGCCTGGAGTGTACTGGGACAGCGGAGCTCCTATAATTCACCCCTCCACTTT.

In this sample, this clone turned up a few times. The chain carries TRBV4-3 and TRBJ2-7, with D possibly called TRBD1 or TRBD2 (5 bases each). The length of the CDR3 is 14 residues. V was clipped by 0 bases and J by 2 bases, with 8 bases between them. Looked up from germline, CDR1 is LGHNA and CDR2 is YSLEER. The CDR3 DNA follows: TGCGCCAGCAGCCAAGACCAGGGACCCTACGAGCAGTACTTC. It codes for CASSQDQGPYEQYF.

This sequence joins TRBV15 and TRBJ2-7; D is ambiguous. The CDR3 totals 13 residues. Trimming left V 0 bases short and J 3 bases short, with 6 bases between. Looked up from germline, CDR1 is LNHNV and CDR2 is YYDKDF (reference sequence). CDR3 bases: TGTGCCACCAGCAGAGATCCAGTCTACGAGCAGTACTTC. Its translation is CATSRDPVYEQYF.

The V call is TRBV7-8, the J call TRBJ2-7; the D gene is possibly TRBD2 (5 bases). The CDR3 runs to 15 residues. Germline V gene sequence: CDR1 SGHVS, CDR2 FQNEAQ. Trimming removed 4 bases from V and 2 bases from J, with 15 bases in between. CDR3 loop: CASSSTRVDPYEQYF. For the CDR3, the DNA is TGTGCCAGCAGCTCAACTAGGGTCGACCCCTACGAGCAGTACTTC. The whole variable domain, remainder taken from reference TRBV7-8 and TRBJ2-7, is GAGVSQSPRYKVAKRGQDVALRCDPISGHVSLFWYQQALGQGPEFLTYFQNEAQLDKSGLPSDRFFAERPEGSVSTLKIQRTQQEDSAVYLCASSSTRVDPYEQYFGPGTRLTVT.

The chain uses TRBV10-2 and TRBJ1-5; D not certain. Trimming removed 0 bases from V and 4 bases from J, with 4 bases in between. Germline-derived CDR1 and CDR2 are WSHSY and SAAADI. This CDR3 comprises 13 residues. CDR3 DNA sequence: TGCGCCAGCAGTGAGTCTCAGAATCAGCCCCAGCATTTT. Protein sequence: CASSESQNQPQHF.

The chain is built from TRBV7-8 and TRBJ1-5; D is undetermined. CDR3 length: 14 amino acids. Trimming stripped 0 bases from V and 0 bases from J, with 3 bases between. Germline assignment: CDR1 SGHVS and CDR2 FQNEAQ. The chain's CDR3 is CASSLANSNQPQHF. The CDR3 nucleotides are TGTGCCAGCAGCTTAGCAAATAGCAATCAGCCCCAGCATTTT.

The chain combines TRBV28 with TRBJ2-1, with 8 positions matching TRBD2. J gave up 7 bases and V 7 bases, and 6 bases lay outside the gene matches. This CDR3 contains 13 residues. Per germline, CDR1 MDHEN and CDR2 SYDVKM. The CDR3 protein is CASTLAGYNEQFF. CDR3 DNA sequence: TGTGCCAGCACCTTAGCGGGGTATAATGAGCAGTTCTTC.

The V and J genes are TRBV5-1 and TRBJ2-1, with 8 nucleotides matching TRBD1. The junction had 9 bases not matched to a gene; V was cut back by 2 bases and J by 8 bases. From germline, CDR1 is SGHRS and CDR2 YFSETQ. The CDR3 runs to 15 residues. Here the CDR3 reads CASSLRQGSRDEQFF. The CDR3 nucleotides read TGCGCCAGCAGCTTAAGACAGGGGAGTAGAGATGAGCAGTTCTTC.

The CDR3 bases are TGTGCCAGCAGCTTAGATAGCGGGGACCTCTACGAGCAGTACTTC. Protein product: CASSLDSGDLYEQYF. The chain is built from TRBV7-8 and TRBJ2-7; 8 positions agree with TRBD2. Germline V gene lookup returns CDR1 SGHVS and CDR2 FQNEAQ. This CDR3 is 15 amino acids long. V shed 1 base, J shed 3 bases, and the junction held 5 bases outside the gene matches.

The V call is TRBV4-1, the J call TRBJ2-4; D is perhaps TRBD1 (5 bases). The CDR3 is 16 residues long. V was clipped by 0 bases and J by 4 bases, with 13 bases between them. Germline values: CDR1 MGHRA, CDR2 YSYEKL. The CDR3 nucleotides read TGCGCCAGCAGCCAAGATTGGGCAGGGAATAAAAACATTCAGTACTTC. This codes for CASSQDWAGNKNIQYF.

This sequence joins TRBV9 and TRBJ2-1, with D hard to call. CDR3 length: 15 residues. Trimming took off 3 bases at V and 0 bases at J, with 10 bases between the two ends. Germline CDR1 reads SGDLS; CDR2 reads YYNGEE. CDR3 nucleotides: TGTGCCAGCAGCGGGCTATCCTTCTCCTACAATGAGCAGTTCTTC. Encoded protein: CASSGLSFSYNEQFF.

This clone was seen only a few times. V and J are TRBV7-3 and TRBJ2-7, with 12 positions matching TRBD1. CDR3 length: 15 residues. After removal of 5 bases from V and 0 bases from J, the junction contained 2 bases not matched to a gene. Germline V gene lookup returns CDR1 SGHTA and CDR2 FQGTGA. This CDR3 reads CASSKGQGASYEQYF. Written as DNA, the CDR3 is TGTGCCAGCAGCAAGGGACAGGGGGCCTCCTACGAGCAGTACTTC. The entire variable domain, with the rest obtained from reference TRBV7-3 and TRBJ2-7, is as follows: GAGVSQTPSNKVTEKGKYVELRCDPISGHTALYWYRQSLGQGPEFLIYFQGTGAADDSGLPNDRFFAVRPEGSVSTLKIQRTERGDSAVYLCASSKGQGASYEQYFGPGTRLTVT.

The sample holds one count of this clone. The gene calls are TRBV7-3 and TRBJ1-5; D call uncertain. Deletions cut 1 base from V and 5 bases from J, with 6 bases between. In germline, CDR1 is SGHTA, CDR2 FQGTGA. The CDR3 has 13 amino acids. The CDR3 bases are TGTGCCAGCAGCTTAAGGGATTATCAGCCCCAGCATTTT. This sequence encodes CASSLRDYQPQHF.

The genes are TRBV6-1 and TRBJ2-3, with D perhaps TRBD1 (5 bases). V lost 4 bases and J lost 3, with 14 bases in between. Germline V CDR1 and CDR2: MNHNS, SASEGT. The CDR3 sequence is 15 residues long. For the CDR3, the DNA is TGTGCCAGCAGTGGATCGGCAGGGTGGACAGATACGCAGTATTTT. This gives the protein CASSGSAGWTDTQYF.

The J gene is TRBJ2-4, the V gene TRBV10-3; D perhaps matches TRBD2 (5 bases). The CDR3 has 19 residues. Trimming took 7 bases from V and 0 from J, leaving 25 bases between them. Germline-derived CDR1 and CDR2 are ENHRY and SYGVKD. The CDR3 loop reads CAITGPGLGFVLAKNIQYF. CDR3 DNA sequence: TGTGCCATCACAGGCCCCGGACTGGGTTTCGTCTTAGCCAAAAACATTCAGTACTTC.

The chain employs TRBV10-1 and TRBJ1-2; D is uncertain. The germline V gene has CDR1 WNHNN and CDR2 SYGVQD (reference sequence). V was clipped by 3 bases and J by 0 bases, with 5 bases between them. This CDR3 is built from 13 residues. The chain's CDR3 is CASSDRANYGYTF. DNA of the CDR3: TGCGCCAGCAGTGACCGGGCTAACTATGGCTACACCTTC.